This TCR beta chain came from a study of T cell changes during pregnancy in multiple sclerosis. About this clone: Other nucleotide sequences from this sample produce the same CDR3.

TCRdb's table, derived via immunoSEQ multiplex PCR, lists solely in-frame clones and lacks some. Seen here are 79,000 or so clones, around 93% observed once, and the top ten hold around 2%. Trimming shortened V by 0 bases and J by 5 bases, and 8 bases separated the two germline ends. CDR1 is MNHEY, CDR2 SMNVEV, per germline (reference sequence). This CDR3 region has 13 residues. The clonotype originates from a female donor in good health, enrolled as a control in a pregnancy study. J is TRBJ2-7 and V is TRBV27; D remains unclear. The specimen comprised peripheral blood, sampled in the first trimester of pregnancy. CDR3 nucleotides: TGTGCCAGCAGTTTATCACCGGTCGACGAGCAGTACTTC. This gives the protein CASSLSPVDEQYF.